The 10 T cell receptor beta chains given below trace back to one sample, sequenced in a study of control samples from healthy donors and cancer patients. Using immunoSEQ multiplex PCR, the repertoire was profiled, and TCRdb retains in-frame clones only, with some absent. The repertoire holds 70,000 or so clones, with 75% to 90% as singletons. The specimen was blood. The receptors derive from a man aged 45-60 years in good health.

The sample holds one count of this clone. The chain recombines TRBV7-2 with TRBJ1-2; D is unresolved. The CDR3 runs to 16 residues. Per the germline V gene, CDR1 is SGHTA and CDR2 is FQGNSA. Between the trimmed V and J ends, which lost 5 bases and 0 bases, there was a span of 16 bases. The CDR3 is CASSPSITAPNYGYTF. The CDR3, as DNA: TGTGCCAGCAGCCCTTCGATCACAGCACCTAACTATGGCTACACCTTC.

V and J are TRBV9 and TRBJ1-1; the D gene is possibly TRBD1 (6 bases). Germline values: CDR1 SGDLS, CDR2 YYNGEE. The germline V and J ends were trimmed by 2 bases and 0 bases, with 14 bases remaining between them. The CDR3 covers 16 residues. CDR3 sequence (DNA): TGTGCCAGCAGCGTTTATGACAGGACCATGAACACTGAAGCTTTCTTT. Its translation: CASSVYDRTMNTEAFF. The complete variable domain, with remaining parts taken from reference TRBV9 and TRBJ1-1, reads DSGVTQTPKHLITATGQRVTLRCSPRSGDLSVYWYQQSLDQGLQFLIQYYNGEERAKGNILERFSAQQFPDLHSELNLSSLELGDSALYFCASSVYDRTMNTEAFFGQGTRLTVV.

The DNA for the CDR3 is TGTGCCAGCAGCTCTCTAGCGGGGGGACGCAATGAGCAGTTCTTC. Amino acid sequence: CASSSLAGGRNEQFF. The chain combines TRBV7-9 with TRBJ2-1; 11 bases match TRBD2. CDR3 size: 15 residues. The germline V gene has CDR1 SEHNR and CDR2 FQNEAQ (reference sequence). J lost 6 bases, V lost 4 bases, and 5 bases had no gene match. Full variable domain (missing parts from reference TRBV7-9 and TRBJ2-1): DTGVSQNPRHKITKRGQNVTFRCDPISEHNRLYWYRQTLGQGPEFLTYFQNEAQLEKSRLLSDRFSAERPKGSFSTLEIQRTEQGDSAMYLCASSSLAGGRNEQFFGPGTRLTVL.

The CDR3 loop is CASSYHRIYEGVAGNTIYF. In DNA form, the CDR3 reads TGTGCCAGCAGCTACCATCGCATTTATGAGGGGGTTGCGGGAAACACCATATATTTT. The V call is TRBV11-2, the J call TRBJ1-3; maybe TRBD1 (6 bases). CDR1 and CDR2 (germline): SGHAT, FQNNGV. There are 19 residues in the CDR3. Trimming shortened V by 4 bases and J by 4 bases, and 26 bases separated the two germline ends.

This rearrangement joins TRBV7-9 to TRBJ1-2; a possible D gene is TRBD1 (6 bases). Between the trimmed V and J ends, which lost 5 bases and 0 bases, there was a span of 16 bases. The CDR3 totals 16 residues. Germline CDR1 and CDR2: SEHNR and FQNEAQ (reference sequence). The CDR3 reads CASSPRGKGANYGYTF. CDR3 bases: TGTGCCAGCAGCCCCCGGGGTAAGGGGGCTAACTATGGCTACACCTTC. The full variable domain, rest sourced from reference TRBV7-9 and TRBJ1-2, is DTGVSQNPRHKITKRGQNVTFRCDPISEHNRLYWYRQTLGQGPEFLTYFQNEAQLEKSRLLSDRFSAERPKGSFSTLEIQRTEQGDSAMYLCASSPRGKGANYGYTFGSGTRLTVV.

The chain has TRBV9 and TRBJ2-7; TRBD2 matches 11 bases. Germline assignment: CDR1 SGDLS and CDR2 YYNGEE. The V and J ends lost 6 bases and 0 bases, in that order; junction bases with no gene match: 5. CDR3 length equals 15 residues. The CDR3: CASNRLAGSSYEQYF. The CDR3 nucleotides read TGTGCCAGCAACCGACTAGCGGGGAGCTCCTACGAGCAGTACTTC. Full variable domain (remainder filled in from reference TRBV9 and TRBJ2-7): DSGVTQTPKHLITATGQRVTLRCSPRSGDLSVYWYQQSLDQGLQFLIQYYNGEERAKGNILERFSAQQFPDLHSELNLSSLELGDSALYFCASNRLAGSSYEQYFGPGTRLTVT.

The DNA for the CDR3 is TGTGCCAGCGGTTACACTGAAGCTTTCTTT. This sequence encodes CASGYTEAFF. The rearrangement uses TRBV2 and TRBJ1-1; D is ambiguous. V was shortened by 8 bases and J by 3 bases, with 4 bases between the two germline ends. This CDR3 has 10 residues. Germline CDR1 is SNHLY and CDR2 is FYNNEI.

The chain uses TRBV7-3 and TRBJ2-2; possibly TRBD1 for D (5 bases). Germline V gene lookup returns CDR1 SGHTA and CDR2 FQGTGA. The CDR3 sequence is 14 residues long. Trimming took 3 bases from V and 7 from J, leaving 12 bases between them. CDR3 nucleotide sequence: TGTGCCAGCAGCTTTGGAGCAGGGATCGGGGAGCTGTTTTTT. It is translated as CASSFGAGIGELFF. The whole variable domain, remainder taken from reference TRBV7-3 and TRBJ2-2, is GAGVSQTPSNKVTEKGKYVELRCDPISGHTALYWYRQSLGQGPEFLIYFQGTGAADDSGLPNDRFFAVRPEGSVSTLKIQRTERGDSAVYLCASSFGAGIGELFFGEGSRLTVL.

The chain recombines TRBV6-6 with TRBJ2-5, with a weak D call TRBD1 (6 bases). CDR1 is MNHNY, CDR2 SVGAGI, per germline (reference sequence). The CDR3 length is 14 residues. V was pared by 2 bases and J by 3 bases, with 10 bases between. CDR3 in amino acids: CASSYGQPKETQYF. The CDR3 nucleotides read TGTGCCAGCAGTTACGGACAGCCGAAAGAGACCCAGTACTTC.

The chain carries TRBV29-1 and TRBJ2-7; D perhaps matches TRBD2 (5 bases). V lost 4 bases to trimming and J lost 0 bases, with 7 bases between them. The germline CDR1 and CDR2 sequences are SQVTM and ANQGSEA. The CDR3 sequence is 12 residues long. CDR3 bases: TGCAGCGTTGGGGAGAACTCCTACGAGCAGTACTTC. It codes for CSVGENSYEQYF.